The sequence of this TCR beta chain was determined in a study of blood T cells in healthy people across ages. Study conclusions and caveats: Higher naive T cell percentage went strongly together with higher TCR beta diversity. Unknown donor CMV status possibly confounded expanded clonotype changes. Leaving the PBMCs unsorted stopped any conclusive comparison of naive versus antigen-experienced cells.

The table lists this clonotype with a few counts. The antigen remains unidentified. The CDR3 is made up of 15 amino acids. The V end lost 5 bases, the J end lost 5 bases, and 19 bases lay between the germline ends. The V gene's germline CDR1 is SGHTA and CDR2 FQGNSA. A second about 7 to 11 cycle PCR used barcoded and J-beta primers. TCRdb re-analysed the 5' RACE reads in MiXCR, keeping a single row per CDR3 protein. The profile shows 1.5 million to 2 million distinct CDR3 sequences, 49% of them singletons. The TCR sequence derives from a woman aged 40 to 50 in good health. Source material: blood. The V and J genes are TRBV7-2 and TRBJ2-7; possibly TRBD1 for D (5 bases). CDR3 bases: TGTGCCAGCAGCCCAGGCAGGGTTATAGTCAACGAGCAGTACTTC. Translating it yields CASSPGRVIVNEQYF.